What follows are 21 T cell receptor beta chains derived from one specimen sequenced in a study of OX40 agonist ivuxolimab in advanced cancers. Here immunoSEQ multiplex PCR was the method, and the copy in TCRdb shows in-frame clones only, minus some. The top ten clones hold about 1.2% of a sample with about 61,000 clones, more than 85% of them seen once. The specimen was CD4+ or CD8+ T cells sorted from blood, collected in a trial of the OX40 agonist ivuxolimab. These receptors all stem from an adult with an advanced solid tumor such as melanoma, head and neck, liver or kidney cancer.

This clone was recorded only once. The V and J genes are TRBV5-1 and TRBJ2-7; D perhaps matches TRBD1 (5 bases). Germline V gene data show CDR1 as SGHRS and CDR2 as YFSETQ. Trimming stripped 3 bases from V and 0 bases from J, with 13 bases between. This CDR3 contains 15 residues. In nucleotides, the CDR3 is TGCGCCAGCAGCTCAGGGATATCTAGCTCCTACGAGCAGTACTTC. Translated, it gives CASSSGISSSYEQYF.

This clone showed up just a few times. The chain employs TRBV11-1 and TRBJ2-5; 11 bases are a match to TRBD1. V gave up 4 bases and J gave up 5 bases; unmatched junction bases: 6. Germline V gives CDR1 SGHAT, CDR2 FQDESV (reference sequence). The CDR3 has 15 amino acids. CDR3 residues: CASSSGQGVKETQYF. The CDR3 DNA is TGTGCCAGCAGCTCGGGACAGGGGGTTAAGGAGACCCAGTACTTC. The variable domain in full, completed from reference TRBV11-1 and TRBJ2-5, reads EAEVAQSPRYKITEKSQAVAFWCDPISGHATLYWYRQILGQGPELLVQFQDESVVDDSQLPKDRFSAERLKGVDSTLKIQPAELGDSAMYLCASSSGQGVKETQYFGPGTRLLVL.

A remark on this clone: Compared with germline, one end of the junction differs, possibly owing to a read error. This chain joins TRBV10-1 and TRBJ2-2, with D maybe TRBD1 (6 bases). Germline CDR1 and CDR2: WNHNN and SYGVQD (reference sequence). CDR3 length: 12 residues. The CDR3 coding sequence is TGCGCCGGCAGGGACACCACCGGGGAGCTGTTTTTT. Its translation is CAGRDTTGELFF.

This sequence joins TRBV19 and TRBJ1-4; D remains unclear. V lost 7 bases to trimming and J lost 10 bases, with 10 bases between them. Germline V CDR1 and CDR2: LNHDA, SQIVND (reference sequence). The CDR3 loop spans 11 amino acids. Here the CDR3 reads CASTYRGKLFF. The CDR3 DNA reads TGTGCCAGTACCTACCGAGGAAAACTGTTTTTT.

The rearrangement joins TRBV5-6 to TRBJ1-5, with unresolved D. Germline V gene data show CDR1 as SGHDT and CDR2 as YYEEEE. V lost 2 bases and J lost 5, with 11 bases in between. CDR3 length: 14 amino acids. CDR3 DNA sequence: TGTGCCAGCAGCTTCGGAGTTTCAGATCAGCCCCAGCATTTT. It specifies CASSFGVSDQPQHF.

This rearrangement joins TRBV5-1 to TRBJ1-1; no reliable D call. The CDR3 sequence is 15 residues long. CDR1 SGHRS and CDR2 YFSETQ come from the germline V gene. The V end lost 0 bases, the J end lost 1 base, and 10 bases lay between the germline ends. The CDR3 coding sequence is TGCGCCAGCAGCTTGGGGGCGGGATCGAACACTGAAGCTTTCTTT. Its protein is CASSLGAGSNTEAFF. Drawing the rest from reference TRBV5-1 and TRBJ1-1, the complete variable domain is KAGVTQTPRYLIKTRGQQVTLSCSPISGHRSVSWYQQTPGQGLQFLFEYFSETQRNKGNFPGRFSGRQFSNSRSEMNVSTLELGDSALYLCASSLGAGSNTEAFFGQGTRLTVV.

The chain is built from TRBV5-4 and TRBJ1-2; a possible D gene is TRBD1 (5 bases). The V and J ends lost 1 base and 5 bases respectively, with 9 bases between them. Germline loops: CDR1 SGHNT, CDR2 YYREEE (reference sequence). CDR3 size: 13 residues. DNA for the CDR3: TGTGCCAGCAGCTTGCCGGGGACGTATGGCTACACCTTC. Protein sequence: CASSLPGTYGYTF.

This clone was picked up a small number of times. The chain couples TRBV29-1 to TRBJ1-2; no clear D gene. V dropped 4 bases and J dropped 4 bases, with 19 bases sitting between them. CDR1 SQVTM and CDR2 ANQGSEA come from the germline V gene. The CDR3 covers 15 residues. CDR3 nucleotide sequence: TGCAGCGTTGTCAAAATAGCAGCCGATTTCTATGGCTACACCTTC. This gives the protein CSVVKIAADFYGYTF.

This chain links TRBV5-1 with TRBJ2-7; a weak D match, TRBD1 (6 bases). V shed 4 bases and J shed 6 bases, with 20 bases lying between them. Germline lookup yields CDR1 SGHRS and CDR2 YFSETQ. The CDR3 length is 15 residues. The CDR3 DNA follows: TGCGCCAGCAGCGGAACAGGGAGAACCGATCTCGAGCAGTACTTC. It yields the protein CASSGTGRTDLEQYF.

The chain is built from TRBV5-1 and TRBJ2-5; D is possibly TRBD2 (6 bases). The V and J ends lost 0 bases and 5 bases respectively, with 11 bases between them. The CDR3 totals 14 residues. The V gene's germline CDR1 is SGHRS and CDR2 YFSETQ. CDR3 DNA: TGCGCCAGCAGCTTGGAATGGGCGGGGGAGACCCAGTACTTC. It codes for CASSLEWAGETQYF. Variable domain in full (rest from reference TRBV5-1 and TRBJ2-5): KAGVTQTPRYLIKTRGQQVTLSCSPISGHRSVSWYQQTPGQGLQFLFEYFSETQRNKGNFPGRFSGRQFSNSRSEMNVSTLELGDSALYLCASSLEWAGETQYFGPGTRLLVL.

The chain has TRBV2 and TRBJ1-1, with TRBD1 matching 9 bases. Trimming took 8 bases from V and 6 from J; bases not matched to a gene: 4. This CDR3 contains 12 residues. Germline values: CDR1 SNHLY, CDR2 FYNNEI. CDR3 DNA: TGTGCCAGCGGACAGGGGCGCGCTGAAGCTTTCTTT. This sequence encodes CASGQGRAEAFF.

The CDR3 sequence is CASSPSPRRTNEKLFF. The CDR3 nucleotides read TGTGCCAGCTCACCTAGCCCTCGTAGGACTAATGAAAAACTGTTTTTT. The chain carries TRBV18 and TRBJ1-4; D remains unclear. Germline CDR1 is KGHSH and CDR2 is LQKENI. V lost 3 bases, J lost 2 bases, and 13 bases lay in between. CDR3 length: 16 residues.

J is TRBJ1-1 and V is TRBV19; maybe TRBD1 (5 bases). The germline gives CDR1 LNHDA, CDR2 SQIVND (reference sequence). The CDR3 is made up of 15 amino acids. The ends were cut back, 6 bases at V and 5 bases at J, with 19 bases in the middle. The CDR3 region has the DNA TGTGCCAGTAGCCCGGATGGCAGGGTTGAGACTGAAGCTTTCTTT. Amino acids: CASSPDGRVETEAFF.

This clone showed up just a few times. The rearrangement joins TRBV11-2 to TRBJ1-1; 7 bases are shared with TRBD1. With V trimmed by 0 bases and J by 5 bases, 9 bases remained unmatched. Germline CDR1 SGHAT, CDR2 FQNNGV. The CDR3 totals 16 residues. The CDR3 bases are TGTGCCAGCAGCTTAGAAGCGTCGGGACAGCGGACTGAAGCTTTCTTT. This sequence encodes CASSLEASGQRTEAFF. The full variable domain, in which reference TRBV11-2 and TRBJ1-1 provide the parts outside the CDR3, is EAGVAQSPRYKIIEKRQSVAFWCNPISGHATLYWYQQILGQGPKLLIQFQNNGVVDDSQLPKDRFSAERLKGVDSTLKIQPAKLEDSAVYLCASSLEASGQRTEAFFGQGTRLTVV.

V and J are TRBV13 and TRBJ2-2; D possibly corresponds to TRBD1 (6 bases). Germline CDR1 and CDR2: PRHDT and FYEKMQ (reference sequence). V lost 7 bases, J lost 6 bases, and 9 bases lay in between. This CDR3 contains 12 residues. The CDR3 coding sequence is TGTGCCAGCAAACAGGGTCCCGGGGAGCTGTTTTTT. This encodes CASKQGPGELFF.

V and J are TRBV27 and TRBJ1-6, with D possibly matching TRBD1 (5 bases). The V end lost 3 bases, the J end lost 7 bases, and 13 bases lay between the germline ends. The germline gives CDR1 MNHEY, CDR2 SMNVEV (reference sequence). CDR3 size: 15 residues. CDR3 DNA sequence: TGTGCCAGCAGTTTGAGCGGGGCAGGCAATTCACCCCTCCACTTT. As protein: CASSLSGAGNSPLHF.

The CDR3 DNA is TGTGCCAGCAGTGAAGGTCTGCCCTCTGGAAACACCATATATTTT. This sequence encodes CASSEGLPSGNTIYF. This chain links TRBV6-1 with TRBJ1-3; D uncertain. The V end lost 1 base, the J end lost 0 bases, and 7 bases lay between the germline ends. The germline V gene encodes CDR1 MNHNS and CDR2 SASEGT. This CDR3 spans 15 amino acids.

The J gene is TRBJ2-2, the V gene TRBV5-1, with D possibly being TRBD1 (6 bases). V was shortened by 1 base and J by 5 bases, with 12 bases between the two germline ends. Germline CDR1 SGHRS, CDR2 YFSETQ. This CDR3 contains 15 residues. CDR3 sequence (DNA): TGCGCCAGCAGCTTGAACAGGGTGGGAACCGGGGAGCTGTTTTTT. It translates to CASSLNRVGTGELFF.

The V gene is TRBV9, the J gene TRBJ1-3, with D perhaps matching TRBD1 (5 bases). Trimming removed 0 bases from V and 6 bases from J, with 13 bases in between. The CDR3 length is 15 residues. The germline V gene has CDR1 SGDLS and CDR2 YYNGEE. The CDR3 sequence is CASSVEWGGQNTIYF. CDR3 nucleotides: TGTGCCAGCAGCGTAGAATGGGGGGGTCAAAACACCATATATTTT. The full variable domain, rest sourced from reference TRBV9 and TRBJ1-3, is DSGVTQTPKHLITATGQRVTLRCSPRSGDLSVYWYQQSLDQGLQFLIQYYNGEERAKGNILERFSAQQFPDLHSELNLSSLELGDSALYFCASSVEWGGQNTIYFGEGSWLTVV.

The V and J genes are TRBV21-1 and TRBJ1-6; the D call of TRBD1 is as the table states it, not checked on the DNA. TRBV21-1 constitutes a pseudogene. The CDR3 runs 15 residues. CDR3 loop: CASSKGDRVGSPLHF. The CDR3 region has the DNA TGTGCCAGCAGCAAAGGCGACAGGGTGGGTTCACCCCTCCACTTT.

This clone was seen once. The genes are TRBV28 and TRBJ2-5, with D possibly called TRBD1 or TRBD2 (6 bases each). The J call may not be correct, given that the DNA end is closer to TRBJ2-7. Germline V gene sequence: CDR1 MDHEN, CDR2 SYDVKM. This CDR3 comprises 15 residues. The CDR3 DNA is TGTGCCAGCAGTTCCCCCCACGGGGGCGAGTACGAGCAGTACTTC. Protein: CASSSPHGGEYEQYF.